The present T cell receptor beta chain was sequenced within a study of T-cell reconstitution after alpha-beta-depleted transplantation in children. Notes on the study in general: Certain patients had high TCRbeta diversity at day 60, and it came from recipient T cells and thymic progenitors that survived. Several hundred expanded graft clones reportedly gave rise to the alpha-beta T cells present about two months after transplant.

This clonotype was found many times. What it binds is not known. V lost 0 bases and J 8 bases, leaving 10 bases between the germline ends. Germline CDR1 LNHDA, CDR2 SQIVND (reference sequence). CDR3 length: 13 amino acids. A TCRbeta library incorporating unique molecular identifiers was prepared. TCRdb independently ran MiXCR on the PCR reads; one entry per CDR3 protein. The sample lists 250,000 or so distinct CDR3 sequences; around 7.5% were seen once. Specimen: PBMCs, mostly from graft donor cells, collected 180 days after TCRalphabeta/CD19-depleted stem cell transplant. V is TRBV19 and J is TRBJ1-2; unclear D gene. The receptor comes from a male patient between 10 and 17 years old who had a stem cell transplant for acute lymphoblastic leukemia, so the T cells may come from the graft donor. CDR3 loop: CASSIDLVNGYTF. The DNA of the CDR3 is TGTGCCAGTAGTATAGATCTAGTTAACGGCTACACCTTC.